This is a list of T cell receptor beta chains from one sample in a study of shared clonotypes between healthy human individuals. Clones were read by immunoSEQ multiplex PCR, and TCRdb kept only the in-frame ones, dropping some. The sample consists of 2,500,000 or so clones, roughly nine tenths of them appearing once. The sequenced sample consisted of naive CD4+ T cells sorted from blood. The source is a man aged 18 to 35 in good health. Each CDR3 is given with its conserved first and last residue. D genes are given only for firm matches.

j_call: TRBJ2-7; v_call: TRBV6-1; d_call: TRBD1; cdr3_aa: CASERDRGLYEQYF; cdr3_nt: TGTGCCAGCGAACGGGACAGGGGGCTTTACGAGCAGTACTTC
j_call: TRBJ2-3; v_call: TRBV5-5; d_call: -; cdr3_aa: CASSLAGVVDTQYF; cdr3_nt: TGTGCCAGCAGCTTGGCCGGGGTGGTAGATACGCAGTATTTT
j_call: TRBJ2-7; v_call: TRBV7-6; d_call: TRBD1; cdr3_aa: CASSSQTGAYEQYF; cdr3_nt: TGTGCCAGCAGCAGCCAGACAGGGGCCTACGAGCAGTACTTC
j_call: TRBJ2-1; v_call: TRBV28; d_call: -; cdr3_aa: CASSPQPVKVYNEQFF; cdr3_nt: TGTGCCAGCAGTCCGCAACCGGTTAAAGTCTACAATGAGCAGTTCTTC
j_call: TRBJ1-1; v_call: TRBV27; d_call: TRBD1; cdr3_aa: CASSPDRAYEAFF; cdr3_nt: TGTGCCAGCAGTCCTGACAGGGCCTATGAAGCTTTCTTT
j_call: TRBJ2-5; v_call: TRBV5-1; d_call: TRBD2; cdr3_aa: CASSLAPSGRQETQYF; cdr3_nt: TGCGCCAGCAGCTTGGCACCTAGCGGAAGGCAAGAGACCCAGTACTTC
j_call: TRBJ2-1; v_call: TRBV11-2; d_call: TRBD2; cdr3_aa: CASSWGLPPAASGSGEQFF; cdr3_nt: TGTGCCAGCAGCTGGGGCCTTCCCCCTGCGGCTAGCGGGAGTGGTGAGCAGTTCTTC
j_call: TRBJ2-5; v_call: TRBV5-4; d_call: -; cdr3_aa: CASRPAGQETQYF; cdr3_nt: TGTGCCAGCAGACCTGCGGGTCAAGAGACCCAGTACTTC
j_call: TRBJ1-2; v_call: TRBV25-1; d_call: -; cdr3_aa: CASSPNEGGRDGYTF; cdr3_nt: TGTGCCAGCAGTCCAAACGAGGGGGGTCGTGATGGCTACACCTTC
j_call: TRBJ1-2; v_call: TRBV4-1; d_call: -; cdr3_aa: CASSQGGDPTAVYGYTF; cdr3_nt: TGCGCCAGCAGCCAAGGGGGGGACCCGACCGCGGTCTATGGCTACACCTTC
j_call: TRBJ2-2; v_call: TRBV18; d_call: TRBD1; cdr3_aa: CASSPGQGNNGELFF; cdr3_nt: TGTGCCAGCTCACCCGGACAGGGGAACAACGGGGAGCTGTTTTTT
j_call: TRBJ2-1; v_call: TRBV7-2; d_call: -; cdr3_aa: CASSPRQGGGDEQFF; cdr3_nt: TGTGCCAGCAGCCCACGACAGGGAGGGGGGGATGAGCAGTTCTTC
j_call: TRBJ2-1; v_call: TRBV7-8; d_call: TRBD2; cdr3_aa: CASSLDGTRFYNEQFF; cdr3_nt: TGTGCCAGCAGCTTAGACGGGACTAGATTCTACAATGAGCAGTTCTTC
j_call: TRBJ2-3; v_call: TRBV5-6; d_call: TRBD2; cdr3_aa: CASSLGLGGAPDTQYF; cdr3_nt: TGTGCCAGCAGCTTGGGCCTCGGGGGGGCCCCAGATACGCAGTATTTT
j_call: TRBJ2-3; v_call: TRBV13; d_call: TRBD1; cdr3_aa: CASSGFRGTGNTDTQYF; cdr3_nt: TGTGCCAGCAGCGGTTTCAGGGGGACAGGGAACACAGATACGCAGTATTTT
j_call: TRBJ1-1; v_call: TRBV29-1; d_call: -; cdr3_aa: CSVEEGVGAFF; cdr3_nt: TGCAGCGTTGAAGAGGGGGTCGGAGCTTTCTTT
j_call: TRBJ2-7; v_call: TRBV7-8; d_call: -; cdr3_aa: CASTLANSYEQYF; cdr3_nt: TGTGCCAGCACCCTAGCGAACTCCTACGAGCAGTACTTC
j_call: TRBJ1-1; v_call: TRBV18; d_call: -; cdr3_aa: CASSPGMEGTNTEAFF; cdr3_nt: TGTGCCAGCTCACCAGGAATGGAGGGGACGAACACTGAAGCTTTCTTT
j_call: TRBJ2-5; v_call: TRBV14; d_call: -; cdr3_aa: CASSHHRMEETQYF; cdr3_nt: TGTGCCAGCAGCCACCATCGGATGGAAGAGACCCAGTACTTC
j_call: TRBJ2-5; v_call: TRBV13; d_call: -; cdr3_aa: CASVRGGGGQETQYF; cdr3_nt: TGTGCCAGCGTTAGGGGGGGCGGAGGCCAAGAGACCCAGTACTTC
j_call: TRBJ2-7; v_call: TRBV5-1; d_call: -; cdr3_aa: CASSLETSYEQYF; cdr3_nt: TGCGCCAGCAGCTTGGAGACCTCCTACGAGCAGTACTTC
j_call: TRBJ1-4; v_call: TRBV5-4; d_call: -; cdr3_aa: CASSRRGASANEKLFF; cdr3_nt: TGTGCCAGCAGCCGACGGGGGGCGTCGGCTAATGAAAAACTGTTTTTT
j_call: TRBJ2-1; v_call: TRBV11-2; d_call: TRBD2; cdr3_aa: CASSPGLGVGNEQFF; cdr3_nt: TGTGCCAGCAGCCCGGGACTAGGGGTGGGCAATGAGCAGTTCTTC
j_call: TRBJ2-7; v_call: TRBV5-1; d_call: -; cdr3_aa: CASSTRGSYEQYF; cdr3_nt: TGCGCCAGCAGCACTAGGGGCTCCTACGAGCAGTACTTC
j_call: TRBJ1-4; v_call: TRBV30; d_call: -; cdr3_aa: CAWSVGARGRNEKLFF; cdr3_nt: TGTGCCTGGAGTGTTGGTGCCAGGGGTCGGAATGAAAAACTGTTTTTT
j_call: TRBJ2-3; v_call: TRBV10-3; d_call: -; cdr3_aa: CASHAQSTDTQYF; cdr3_nt: TGTGCCTCTCACGCACAGAGCACAGATACGCAGTATTTT
j_call: TRBJ2-1; v_call: TRBV5-1; d_call: -; cdr3_aa: CASSLYLGGSYNEQFF; cdr3_nt: TGCGCCAGCAGCCTGTATTTGGGGGGCTCCTACAATGAGCAGTTCTTC
j_call: TRBJ2-3; v_call: TRBV4-3; d_call: -; cdr3_aa: CASSQDGGSTDTQYF; cdr3_nt: TGCGCCAGCAGCCAAGACGGGGGTTCCACAGATACGCAGTATTTT
j_call: TRBJ2-7; v_call: TRBV10-3; d_call: -; cdr3_aa: CAISESAGLTFYEQYF; cdr3_nt: TGTGCCATCAGTGAGTCGGCAGGACTAACTTTTTACGAGCAGTACTTC
j_call: TRBJ1-2; v_call: TRBV19; d_call: TRBD1; cdr3_aa: CASSTGGMNYGYTF; cdr3_nt: TGTGCCAGCTCGACAGGGGGCATGAACTATGGCTACACCTTC